A selection of T cell receptor beta chains follows, all from one sample in a study of tumour-infiltrating T cells in Burkitt lymphoma. Sequencing used immunoSEQ multiplex PCR; TCRdb keeps in-frame clones, though not all of them. The sample contains fewer than 20,000 clones, about 80% of which appear only once. The sequenced material came from tumor tissue. The receptors were gathered from a human donor with diffuse large B-cell lymphoma. Each CDR3 is given with its conserved first and last residue. Each record gives: clone size, CDR3 length, D gene, V gene, J gene, CDR3 DNA, CDR3 protein. A D gene is named only where the DNA matches it firmly. Clone size is shown for a subset of rows, as once, few, many or a class of expanded clone.

clone size: NA; CDR3 length: 13; D gene: NA; V gene: TRBV2; J gene: TRBJ1-1; CDR3 DNA: TGTGCCAGCAGTGTTGAAGTCGGGACTGAAGCTTTCTTT; CDR3 protein: CASSVEVGTEAFF
clone size: NA; CDR3 length: 15; D gene: NA; V gene: TRBV6-5; J gene: TRBJ2-7; CDR3 DNA: TGTGCCAGCCAGGCCCTAGGGACGGCCCCCTACGAGCAGTACTTC; CDR3 protein: CASQALGTAPYEQYF
clone size: NA; CDR3 length: 14; D gene: NA; V gene: TRBV9; J gene: TRBJ1-2; CDR3 DNA: TGTGCCAGCAGCGTGGGGGGTTCCAACTATGGCTACACCTTC; CDR3 protein: CASSVGGSNYGYTF
clone size: once; CDR3 length: 15; D gene: TRBD2; V gene: TRBV6-1; J gene: TRBJ2-1; CDR3 DNA: TGTGCCAGCCAGTGGGACGGGGGGGTCACCAATGAGCAGTTCTTC; CDR3 protein: CASQWDGGVTNEQFF
clone size: few; CDR3 length: 17; D gene: TRBD2; V gene: TRBV27; J gene: TRBJ2-2; CDR3 DNA: TGTGCCAGCAGTTTATATTCGGCGGGAGCGGACACCGGGGAGCTGTTTTTT; CDR3 protein: CASSLYSAGADTGELFF
clone size: NA; CDR3 length: 12; D gene: NA; V gene: TRBV27; J gene: TRBJ2-7; CDR3 DNA: TGTGCCAGCAGTTTTTACGGGTACGAGCAGTACTTC; CDR3 protein: CASSFYGYEQYF
clone size: NA; CDR3 length: 16; D gene: TRBD1; V gene: TRBV5-1; J gene: TRBJ2-7; CDR3 DNA: TGCGCCAGCAGCCGGGGACAGGGGGCGATTTTCCACGAGCAGTACTTC; CDR3 protein: CASSRGQGAIFHEQYF
clone size: NA; CDR3 length: 15; D gene: NA; V gene: TRBV11-2; J gene: TRBJ1-6; CDR3 DNA: TGTGCCAGCAGCTTTGGGACTTTCCCTAATTCACCCCTCCACTTT; CDR3 protein: CASSFGTFPNSPLHF
clone size: NA; CDR3 length: 13; D gene: NA; V gene: TRBV7-9; J gene: TRBJ2-7; CDR3 DNA: TGTGCCAGCAGCTTATCAGTCGGGGACGAGCAGTACTTC; CDR3 protein: CASSLSVGDEQYF
clone size: NA; CDR3 length: 16; D gene: NA; V gene: TRBV7-9; J gene: TRBJ1-2; CDR3 DNA: TGTGCCAGCAGCTCCCCCCTTTCCACCTCAGCCTATGGCTACACCTTC; CDR3 protein: CASSSPLSTSAYGYTF
clone size: NA; CDR3 length: 18; D gene: TRBD2; V gene: TRBV2; J gene: TRBJ2-7; CDR3 DNA: TGTGCCAGCAGTTGGAGCGGGAGCTTGGGGATGAGCTCCTACGAGCAGTACTTC; CDR3 protein: CASSWSGSLGMSSYEQYF
clone size: NA; CDR3 length: 12; D gene: NA; V gene: TRBV6-6; J gene: TRBJ2-3; CDR3 DNA: TGTGCCAGCATCGGTACCACAGATACGCAGTATTTT; CDR3 protein: CASIGTTDTQYF
clone size: NA; CDR3 length: 12; D gene: TRBD2; V gene: TRBV9; J gene: TRBJ2-7; CDR3 DNA: TGTGCCAGCAGCCCCGGGGGGTACGAGCAGTACTTC; CDR3 protein: CASSPGGYEQYF